The sequence of this T cell receptor beta chain was determined in a study of T cell responses to AZD1222 COVID-19 vaccine. TCRdb's copy holds only in-frame clones and misses some; the assay was immunoSEQ multiplex PCR. The table has some 170,000 clones, about 92% seen once; the top ten hold 0.9% to 1.2%. This clone occurred once. The target antigen is unknown. Findings of the study overall: Repertoire sampling occurred only after the peak T cell response. With two AZD1222 doses given, Spike-specific TCR breadth and depth both rose.

Germline V gene sequence: CDR1 SNHLY, CDR2 FYNNEI. V was shortened by 5 bases and J by 9 bases, with 10 bases between the two germline ends. The CDR3 is made up of 11 amino acids. The receptor was derived from an adult who received the AZD1222 COVID-19 vaccine. The J gene is TRBJ1-1, the V gene TRBV2, with D perhaps matching TRBD1 (5 bases). The specimen was peripheral blood, collected 28 days after the second AZD1222 dose. For the CDR3, the DNA is TGTGCCAGCAGTTGGGGCAGCCAAGCTTTCTTT. It is translated as CASSWGSQAFF.